The 26 T cell receptor beta chains reported below all come from one sample, sequenced in a study of blood T cell repertoires in COVID-19. Generated by immunoSEQ multiplex PCR, the TCRdb table keeps only in-frame clones and is missing some. The table records 150,000 to 200,000 clones, 75% to 90% of them present only once. The sequenced sample consisted of PBMCs or T cells enriched from blood (not recorded which). These receptors all come from a woman aged 55-69 years who had recovered from COVID-19.

This chain uses TRBV7-9 with TRBJ1-1; D gene ambiguous. The V end was cut by 5 bases, the J end by 1 base, with 8 bases between. CDR3 length: 13 amino acids. From germline, CDR1 is SEHNR and CDR2 FQNEAQ (reference sequence). CDR3 sequence (DNA): TGTGCCAGCAGCCGACTCCGGAACACTGAAGCTTTCTTT. Translated: CASSRLRNTEAFF.

The rearrangement links TRBV29-1 to TRBJ1-1; the match to TRBD1 covers 8 bases. Losses at the gene ends were 7 bases for V and 7 bases for J; bases not matched to a gene: 8. The CDR3 runs to 12 residues. Germline V gene lookup returns CDR1 SQVTM and CDR2 ANQGSEA. CDR3 in amino acids: CSALQGGGEAFF. The CDR3 nucleotides are TGCAGCGCCCTACAGGGGGGGGGTGAAGCTTTCTTT.

This sequence joins TRBV2 and TRBJ1-3; D is ambiguous. The germline V gene has CDR1 SNHLY and CDR2 FYNNEI. The CDR3 length is 16 residues. V was shortened by 7 bases and J by 0 bases, with 16 bases between the two germline ends. CDR3 bases: TGTGCCAGCAAGTCGCGGGCAGCCGTCTCTGGAAACACCATATATTTT. Translated, it gives CASKSRAAVSGNTIYF.

V usage is TRBV10-3 and J usage is TRBJ2-3; the match to TRBD2 covers 9 bases. CDR3 length: 15 amino acids. Per germline, CDR1 ENHRY and CDR2 SYGVKD. The V and J ends lost 7 bases and 5 bases, in that order; junction bases with no gene match: 10. The CDR3 DNA reads as TGTGCCATCACCGGGGGACTAGCTCCCGGAGATACGCAGTATTTT. Residues: CAITGGLAPGDTQYF.

This chain joins TRBV5-5 and TRBJ1-1; D unclear. The CDR3 spans 15 residues. From germline, CDR1 is SGHKS and CDR2 YYEKEE (reference sequence). The ends were cut back, 0 bases at V and 2 bases at J, with 11 bases in the middle. In DNA form, the CDR3 reads TGTGCCAGCAGCTTGGCCACTACACTAAACACTGAAGCTTTCTTT. It specifies CASSLATTLNTEAFF.

The chain joins TRBV5-1 to TRBJ2-2; D unclear. The CDR3 is made up of 16 amino acids. Germline V gene data show CDR1 as SGHRS and CDR2 as YFSETQ. The V and J ends lost 0 bases and 4 bases respectively, with 13 bases between them. The CDR3 sequence is CASSLGVRTGTGELFF. DNA of the CDR3: TGCGCCAGCAGCTTGGGAGTTCGAACGGGCACCGGGGAGCTGTTTTTT. The whole variable domain, remainder taken from reference TRBV5-1 and TRBJ2-2, is KAGVTQTPRYLIKTRGQQVTLSCSPISGHRSVSWYQQTPGQGLQFLFEYFSETQRNKGNFPGRFSGRQFSNSRSEMNVSTLELGDSALYLCASSLGVRTGTGELFFGEGSRLTVL.

V usage is TRBV7-2 and J usage is TRBJ2-1; no firm D call. CDR1 is SGHTA and CDR2 is FQGNSA in the germline V gene. The CDR3 is made up of 13 amino acids. Trimming stripped 0 bases from V and 8 bases from J, with 8 bases between. The CDR3 nucleotides read TGTGCCAGCAGCTTAGCACCCAGCGATGAGCAGTTCTTC. Translated, it gives CASSLAPSDEQFF.

The rearrangement joins TRBV9 to TRBJ1-1, with 7 bases matching TRBD1. After removal of 2 bases from V and 8 bases from J, the junction contained 12 bases not matched to a gene. CDR1 and CDR2 from the germline V gene are SGDLS and YYNGEE. This CDR3 comprises 15 residues. The CDR3 nucleotides read TGTGCCAGCAGCGTTAGTCGGGACAGTCCATTGGAAGCTTTCTTT. Encoded protein: CASSVSRDSPLEAFF. The full variable domain, its missing parts supplied by reference TRBV9 and TRBJ1-1, is DSGVTQTPKHLITATGQRVTLRCSPRSGDLSVYWYQQSLDQGLQFLIQYYNGEERAKGNILERFSAQQFPDLHSELNLSSLELGDSALYFCASSVSRDSPLEAFFGQGTRLTVV.

The gene calls are TRBV10-3 and TRBJ1-1; 11 positions agree with TRBD1. The CDR3 has 17 residues. Germline V lookup: CDR1 ENHRY, CDR2 SYGVKD. Trimming at V came to 0 bases and at J to 0 bases, leaving 3 bases not matched to a gene. The CDR3 reads CAISESTGQGVNTEAFF. The CDR3 nucleotides read TGTGCCATCAGTGAGTCGACGGGACAGGGGGTGAACACTGAAGCTTTCTTT.

This rearrangement joins TRBV2 to TRBJ2-2, with D possibly TRBD1 on 6 matching bases. Germline-derived CDR1 and CDR2 are SNHLY and FYNNEI. Trimming removed 4 bases from V and 4 bases from J, with 13 bases in between. This CDR3 is built from 15 residues. The DNA of the CDR3 is TGTGCCAGCAGTGTCGACAGGCCCCCCACCGGGGAGCTGTTTTTT. This translates into CASSVDRPPTGELFF.

The V call is TRBV5-1, the J call TRBJ2-1; D might be TRBD2 (7 bases). CDR1 and CDR2 from the germline V gene are SGHRS and YFSETQ. The length of the CDR3 is 16 residues. Trimming shortened V by 4 bases and J by 5 bases, and 19 bases separated the two germline ends. The CDR3 protein is CASSPRTRGQNNEQFF. The CDR3 DNA is TGCGCCAGCAGCCCCAGAACGCGGGGGCAAAACAATGAGCAGTTCTTC.

The genes are TRBV7-8 and TRBJ2-7, with D possibly matching TRBD2 (6 bases). The CDR3 loop spans 15 amino acids. The germline V gene encodes CDR1 SGHVS and CDR2 FQNEAQ. Trimming removed 7 bases from V and 0 bases from J, with 16 bases in between. CDR3 coding DNA: TGTGCCAGCACCGTAAGGCGGACTAACTCCTACGAGCAGTACTTC. As protein: CASTVRRTNSYEQYF. The entire variable domain, with the rest obtained from reference TRBV7-8 and TRBJ2-7, is as follows: GAGVSQSPRYKVAKRGQDVALRCDPISGHVSLFWYQQALGQGPEFLTYFQNEAQLDKSGLPSDRFFAERPEGSVSTLKIQRTQQEDSAVYLCASTVRRTNSYEQYFGPGTRLTVT.

The V and J genes are TRBV6-4 and TRBJ2-7, with 10 bases matching TRBD2. V lost 8 bases to trimming and J lost 0 bases; unmatched junction nucleotides: 7. This CDR3 has 15 residues. Germline CDR1 and CDR2: MRHNA and SNTAGT. This chain's CDR3 is CASAGLADSSYEQYF. The CDR3 region has the DNA TGTGCCAGCGCTGGACTAGCGGATAGCTCCTACGAGCAGTACTTC.

The CDR3 sequence: CASRSRGGGDTQYF. The CDR3 DNA reads as TGTGCCAGTAGGTCTCGCGGGGGTGGAGATACGCAGTATTTT. The chain links TRBV19 to TRBJ2-3, with 7 positions matching TRBD2. The germline V gene has CDR1 LNHDA and CDR2 SQIVND (reference sequence). With 6 bases clipped from V and 5 bases from J, the junction kept 8 bases outside the gene matches. The CDR3 is made up of 14 amino acids.

The chain combines TRBV6-5 with TRBJ2-2; TRBD1 matches 10 bases. This CDR3 region has 14 residues. V trimming: 4 bases; J trimming: 5 bases; junction bases outside the gene matches: 1. Per germline, CDR1 MNHEY and CDR2 SVGAGI. Here the CDR3 DNA reads TGTGCCAGCAGTTGGGACAGGGGTACCGGGGAGCTGTTTTTT. Its translation: CASSWDRGTGELFF.

V and J are TRBV12-5 and TRBJ1-4, with TRBD1 as a possible D gene (6 bases). This CDR3 spans 15 amino acids. Deletions cut 5 bases from V and 3 bases from J, with 13 bases between. Germline assignment: CDR1 LGHNT and CDR2 FRNRAP. CDR3 region: CASGPSGVANEKLFF. The CDR3 DNA follows: TGTGCTAGTGGTCCCTCAGGGGTAGCTAATGAAAAACTGTTTTTT.

This chain joins TRBV27 and TRBJ2-1, with D possibly matching TRBD2 (5 bases). V was shortened by 4 bases and J by 4 bases, with 11 bases between the two germline ends. Germline V lookup: CDR1 MNHEY, CDR2 SMNVEV (reference sequence). CDR3 length: 14 residues. The CDR3 region is CASSSVARYNEQFF. In DNA, the CDR3 is TGTGCCAGCAGTTCAGTAGCGAGATACAATGAGCAGTTCTTC.

The J gene is TRBJ2-7, the V gene TRBV18, with 10 bases identical to TRBD1. The trim removed 3 bases at V and 2 bases at J, leaving 4 bases unmatched. The CDR3 covers 15 residues. Germline CDR1 is KGHSH and CDR2 is LQKENI. The CDR3 spells CASSPPGQGPYEQYF. The CDR3 DNA sequence: TGTGCCAGCTCACCCCCGGGACAGGGGCCCTACGAGCAGTACTTC.

The chain is built from TRBV27 and TRBJ2-2; D not resolved. Germline CDR1 is MNHEY and CDR2 is SMNVEV (reference sequence). The CDR3 is 13 amino acids. V lost 3 bases to trimming and J lost 6 bases, with 8 bases between them. The CDR3 loop reads CASSFAGAGELFF. The CDR3 DNA is TGTGCCAGCAGTTTTGCCGGTGCCGGGGAGCTGTTTTTT.

The chain employs TRBV6-5 and TRBJ1-2, with D perhaps matching TRBD1 (5 bases). Germline lookup yields CDR1 MNHEY and CDR2 SVGAGI. The CDR3 consists of 13 residues. The germline V and J ends were trimmed by 6 bases and 4 bases, with 12 bases remaining between them. The CDR3 nucleotides read TGTGCCAGCAGGGCGGGGGTTCGCTATGGCTACACCTTC. Translated: CASRAGVRYGYTF.

The count of this clone is one. The CDR3 reads CASNLQGPTEAFF. The CDR3 DNA sequence: TGTGCCAGCAACTTACAGGGTCCCACTGAAGCTTTCTTT. V is TRBV12-3 or TRBV12-4 and J is TRBJ1-1; a possible D gene is TRBD1 (6 bases). The CDR3 sequence is 13 residues long. V dropped 7 bases and J dropped 4 bases, with 13 bases sitting between them.

The gene calls are TRBV7-2 and TRBJ1-2, with D perhaps TRBD1 (6 bases). With 1 base removed from V and 4 bases from J, the gap between germline ends came to 13 bases. The CDR3 contains 15 residues. The germline V gene has CDR1 SGHTA and CDR2 FQGNSA. CDR3 sequence (DNA): TGTGCCAGCAGCTTAGGAGGGTGGGGGCTCTATGGCTACACCTTC. This encodes CASSLGGWGLYGYTF.

This clone was picked up a small number of times. The chain joins TRBV4-1 to TRBJ2-5; 14 bases are a match to TRBD2. The CDR3 is 16 amino acids. Trimming cost V 4 bases and J 4 bases; bases outside gene matches: 5. Germline V gene data show CDR1 as MGHRA and CDR2 as YSYEKL. CDR3 coding DNA: TGCGCCAGCAGCCGGGGACTAGCGGGAGATGGAGAGACCCAGTACTTC. Translated, it gives CASSRGLAGDGETQYF.

This clone was seen only once. The V gene is TRBV12-3 or TRBV12-4, the J gene TRBJ1-2; perhaps TRBD1 as D (6 bases). The CDR3 loop spans 13 amino acids. V lost 6 bases and J lost 5, with 13 bases in between. CDR3 nucleotides: TGTGCCAGCAGGTTCGGACAGCGATATGGCTACACCTTC. It translates to CASRFGQRYGYTF.

This chain links TRBV5-1 with TRBJ1-4; a possible D gene is TRBD1 (6 bases). With 2 bases removed from V and 0 bases from J, the gap between germline ends came to 11 bases. This CDR3 spans 16 amino acids. Looked up from germline, CDR1 is SGHRS and CDR2 is YFSETQ. DNA of the CDR3: TGCGCCAGCAGCTTAGTCGGGACACCAACTAATGAAAAACTGTTTTTT. Protein product: CASSLVGTPTNEKLFF.

The CDR3 nucleotides read TGTGCCAGCAGAGGGGTCAACACCGGGGAGCTGTTTTTT. This encodes CASRGVNTGELFF. The rearrangement uses TRBV11-2 and TRBJ2-2; D may be TRBD1 (5 bases). The CDR3 consists of 13 residues. With 6 bases removed from V and 2 bases from J, the gap between germline ends came to 7 bases. Germline lookup yields CDR1 SGHAT and CDR2 FQNNGV.